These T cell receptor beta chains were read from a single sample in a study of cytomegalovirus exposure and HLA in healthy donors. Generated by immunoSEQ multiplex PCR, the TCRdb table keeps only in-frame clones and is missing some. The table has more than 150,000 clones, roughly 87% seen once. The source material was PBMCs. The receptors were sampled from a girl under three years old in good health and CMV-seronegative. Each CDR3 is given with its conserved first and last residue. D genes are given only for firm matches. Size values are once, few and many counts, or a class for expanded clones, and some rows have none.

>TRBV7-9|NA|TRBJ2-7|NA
CSSSVRQDFYEQYF
TGTTCCAGCAGCGTCCGACAGGATTTCTACGAGCAGTACTTC
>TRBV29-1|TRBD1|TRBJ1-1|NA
CSASGQGRTTEAFF
TGCAGCGCCAGTGGACAGGGGCGGACAACTGAAGCTTTCTTT
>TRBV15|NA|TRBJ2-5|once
CATSRDPGTYYF
TGTGCCACCAGCAGAGACCCCGGGACATACTACTTC
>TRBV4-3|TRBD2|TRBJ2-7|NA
CASSQETSGSDNEQYF
TGCGCCAGCAGCCAAGAGACTAGCGGGAGCGATAACGAGCAGTACTTC
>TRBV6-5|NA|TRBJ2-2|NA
CASSYSGVLTGELFF
TGTGCCAGCAGTTACTCCGGGGTTCTCACCGGGGAGCTGTTTTTT
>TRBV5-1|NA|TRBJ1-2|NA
CASSSGDGDSGYTF
TGCGCCAGCAGCAGCGGGGACGGCGATAGTGGCTACACCTTC
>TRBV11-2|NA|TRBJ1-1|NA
CASSINSPVRAMNTEAFF
TGTGCCAGCAGCATAAACTCGCCGGTCAGGGCTATGAACACTGAAGCTTTCTTT
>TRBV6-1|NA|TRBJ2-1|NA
CASSAHDRIEQFF
TGTGCCAGCAGTGCGCATGACAGAATTGAGCAGTTCTTC
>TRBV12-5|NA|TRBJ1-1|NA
CASGSAGDEAFF
TGTGCTAGTGGTTCGGCGGGGGACGAAGCTTTCTTT
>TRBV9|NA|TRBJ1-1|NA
CASSDLQGEGPEAFF
TGTGCCAGCAGCGATCTACAGGGCGAGGGCCCTGAAGCTTTCTTT
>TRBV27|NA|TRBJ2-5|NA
CASSLFWGGRPRETQYF
TGTGCCAGCAGTTTATTTTGGGGGGGCCGGCCTAGAGAGACCCAGTACTTC
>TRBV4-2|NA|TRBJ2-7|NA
CASSQDGAGVLDEQYF
TGTGCCAGCAGCCAAGATGGGGCAGGGGTCTTGGACGAGCAGTACTTC
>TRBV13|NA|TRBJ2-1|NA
CASSPGVTSYNEQFF
TGTGCCAGCAGCCCAGGGGTTACATCCTACAATGAGCAGTTCTTC
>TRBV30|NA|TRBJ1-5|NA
CAWSVAGGSNQPQHF
TGTGCCTGGAGTGTAGCTGGGGGGAGCAATCAGCCCCAGCATTTT
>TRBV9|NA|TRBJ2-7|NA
CASSPIGLSSYEQYF
TGTGCCAGCAGCCCAATTGGGCTGAGCTCCTACGAGCAGTACTTC
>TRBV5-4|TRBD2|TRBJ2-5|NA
CASSLAHGLGEETQYF
TGTGCCAGCAGCTTGGCCCACGGACTAGGGGAAGAGACCCAGTACTTC
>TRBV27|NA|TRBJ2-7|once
CASSLVPGLFYEQYF
TGTGCCAGCAGTCTCGTACCGGGACTTTTCTACGAGCAGTACTTC
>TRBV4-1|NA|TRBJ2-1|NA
CASSYGQRDEQFF
TGCGCCAGCAGCTACGGCCAGCGCGATGAGCAGTTCTTC
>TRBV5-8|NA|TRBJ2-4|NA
CASSLGAGQNIQYF
TGTGCCAGCAGCTTGGGGGCGGGACAAAACATTCAGTACTTC
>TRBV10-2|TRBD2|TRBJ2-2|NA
CASSVRTSGGTGELFF
TGCGCCAGCAGCGTTAGGACTAGCGGGGGAACCGGGGAGCTGTTTTTT
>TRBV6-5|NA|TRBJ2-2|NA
CASSYFGIVDTGELFF
TGTGCCAGCAGTTATTTCGGGATAGTAGACACCGGGGAGCTGTTTTTT
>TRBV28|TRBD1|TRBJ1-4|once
CASLFTGTGVEKLFF
TGTGCCAGCCTTTTCACCGGGACAGGGGTAGAAAAACTGTTTTTT
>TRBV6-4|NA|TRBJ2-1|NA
CASSAHSTYNEQFF
TGTGCCAGCAGTGCTCACTCCACCTACAATGAGCAGTTCTTC
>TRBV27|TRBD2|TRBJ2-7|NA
CASSDLFVAGVPYEQYF
TGTGCCAGCAGCGATCTTTTTGTAGCGGGAGTCCCCTACGAGCAGTACTTC
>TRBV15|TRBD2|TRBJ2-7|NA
CATSRDVGGADEQYF
TGTGCCACCAGCAGAGATGTGGGAGGGGCCGACGAGCAGTACTTC
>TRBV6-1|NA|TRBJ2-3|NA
CASSLLGDKSDTQYF
TGTGCCAGCAGTCTACTAGGCGATAAATCTGATACGCAGTATTTT
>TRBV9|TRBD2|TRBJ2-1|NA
CASSVSGRDRDEQFF
TGTGCCAGCAGCGTTAGCGGGAGGGATAGGGATGAGCAGTTCTTC
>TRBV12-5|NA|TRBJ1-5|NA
CASGLVDGGNQPQHF
TGTGCTAGTGGTTTGGTCGACGGGGGCAATCAGCCCCAGCATTTT
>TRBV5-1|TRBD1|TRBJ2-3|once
CASSVSTGAADTQYF
TGCGCCAGCAGCGTGTCTACAGGGGCGGCAGATACGCAGTATTTT
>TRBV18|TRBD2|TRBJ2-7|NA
CASSPLRAGVEQYF
TGTGCCAGCTCACCCCTAAGGGCGGGAGTCGAGCAGTACTTC
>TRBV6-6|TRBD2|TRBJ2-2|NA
CASTYRSSGNTGELFF
TGTGCCAGCACCTACCGGTCTAGCGGGAACACCGGGGAGCTGTTTTTT
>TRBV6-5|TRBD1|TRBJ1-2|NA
CASSYQGGYGYTF
TGTGCCAGCAGTTACCAGGGGGGCTATGGCTACACCTTC
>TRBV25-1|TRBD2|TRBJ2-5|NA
CASSDSAGTSTETQYF
TGTGCCAGCAGTGATTCTGCCGGGACTAGTACGGAGACCCAGTACTTC
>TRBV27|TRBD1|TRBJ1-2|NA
CASSSAGGYGYTF
TGTGCCAGCAGTTCGGCAGGGGGCTATGGCTACACCTTC
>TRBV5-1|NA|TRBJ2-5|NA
CASGLDWEETQYF
TGCGCCAGCGGACTCGATTGGGAAGAGACCCAGTACTTC
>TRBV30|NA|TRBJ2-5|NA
CARGIPGETQYF
TGTGCCCGCGGTATCCCGGGGGAGACCCAGTACTTC
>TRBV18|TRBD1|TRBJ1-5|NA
CASSPGQGAQNQPQHF
TGTGCCAGCTCACCCGGACAGGGGGCTCAAAATCAGCCCCAGCATTTT
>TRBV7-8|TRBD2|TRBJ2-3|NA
CASSGLTSGSLTDTQYF
TGTGCCAGCAGCGGACTAACTAGCGGGAGTCTCACAGATACGCAGTATTTT
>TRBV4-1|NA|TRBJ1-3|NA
CASSQDWGRATIYF
TGCGCCAGCAGCCAAGATTGGGGGAGGGCCACCATATATTTT
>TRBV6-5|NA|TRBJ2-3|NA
CASSYSGTVTDTQYF
TGTGCCAGCAGTTACTCAGGGACTGTCACAGATACGCAGTATTTT
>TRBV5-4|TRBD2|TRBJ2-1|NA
CASSLSTSGVHNEQFF
TGTGCCAGCAGCTTGTCGACTAGCGGGGTCCACAATGAGCAGTTCTTC
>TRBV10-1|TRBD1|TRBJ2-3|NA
CASSATGGTDTQYF
TGCGCCAGCAGCGCGACAGGGGGGACAGATACGCAGTATTTT
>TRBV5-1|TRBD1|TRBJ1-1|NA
CASSPRTGVLNTEAFF
TGCGCCAGCAGCCCCCGGACAGGGGTCTTGAACACTGAAGCTTTCTTT
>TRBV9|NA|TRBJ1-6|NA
CASSVADRSNSPLHF
TGTGCCAGCAGCGTAGCTGACAGGTCTAATTCACCCCTCCACTTT